This TCR beta chain was profiled in a study of CD4 T cells in relation to SARS-CoV-2 and coronaviruses. As for the study in general: After less than 11 days of antigen culture, PBMC TCR beta CDR3s were sequenced.

V shed 6 bases and J shed 8 bases, with 17 bases lying between them. Germline V CDR1 and CDR2: MGHDK, SYGVNS. The CDR3 loop spans 14 amino acids. Study results and caveats: Compared with monoreactive clones, crossreactive clones showed significantly weaker SARS-CoV-2 expansion.

Clones were read by immunoSEQ multiplex PCR, and TCRdb kept only the in-frame ones, dropping some. This sample has around 18,000 clones, with around 79% found just once. Before the COVID-19 pandemic, during about 2010-2019, CD4+ T cells were taken from unexposed donors. CD4+ T cells were isolated from the cells after around 10 days of culture. Unexposed-donor CD4+ T cells were probed with SARS-CoV-2 S/N and four cold-coronavirus spikes, cells permitting. On this clone: As yet, its antigen is unknown.

This receptor was identified in a human donor in good health. The chain employs TRBV25-1 and TRBJ2-1; no firm D call. The sequencing sample was made of CD4+ T cells from PBMCs, cultured in vitro. The CDR3: CASSPVQKGYEQFF. The CDR3, as DNA: TGTGCCAGCAGCCCGGTCCAGAAGGGATATGAGCAGTTCTTC.